This T cell receptor beta chain was documented in a study of cytomegalovirus exposure and HLA in healthy donors. Overall study findings and caveats: The study reported that TCR beta sequences accurately predicted HLA-A and HLA-B alleles in most subjects. In vitro assays verified that three CMV-associated chains recognized CMV antigens specifically. V segments that were indistinguishable, TRBV6-2 and TRBV6-3 among them, were omitted from analysis.

Germline V gene sequence: CDR1 SNHLY, CDR2 FYNNEI. The CDR3 sequence is 14 residues long. The J segment lost 5 bases and the V segment lost 7 bases, leaving 9 bases of the junction unmatched. Comment on this clone: Its antigen is not identified.

The PCR was carried out with 60 Vbeta primers and 13 Jbeta primers. TCRdb's copy holds only in-frame clones and misses some; the assay was immunoSEQ multiplex PCR. The sample has 150,000 to 200,000 clones, around 79% seen once. The chain links TRBV2 to TRBJ2-5; 8 bases align to TRBD2. The clonotype was recovered from a woman between 40 and 50 years old in good health and CMV-seronegative. The sequencing input was PBMCs. This chain's CDR3 is CASTEGLGGETQYF. The CDR3 nucleotides read TGTGCCAGCACCGAGGGACTAGGAGGGGAGACCCAGTACTTC. The full variable domain, rest sourced from reference TRBV2 and TRBJ2-5, is EPEVTQTPSHQVTQMGQEVILRCVPISNHLYFYWYRQILGQKVEFLVSFYNNEISEKSEIFDDQFSVERPDGSNFTLKIRSTKLEDSAMYFCASTEGLGGETQYFGPGTRLLVL.